This T cell receptor beta chain is drawn from a study of OX40 agonist ivuxolimab in advanced cancers. Study-level background: Ivuxolimab was delivered to patients intravenously every 2 weeks at doses spanning 0.01 to 10 mg/kg.

The germline gives CDR1 SEHNR, CDR2 FQNEAQ (reference sequence). The CDR3 has 14 residues. The V and J ends lost 1 base and 8 bases, in that order; junction bases with no gene match: 5. Assay used: immunoSEQ multiplex PCR; TCRdb lists only in-frame clones, some missing. The sample holds more than 45,000 clones, roughly 90% seen once. The sample holds one count of this clone. Its matching antigen is unknown. Study-wide findings and caveats: CD4+ and CD8+ T cells in blood underwent clonal expansion by week 6 at 0.1 to 3.0 mg/kg. Some nonresponders also had low normalized T-cell clonal expansion.

This chain connects TRBV7-9 to TRBJ2-1, with 7 bases fitting TRBD1. The receptor's source is an adult with an advanced solid tumor such as melanoma, head and neck, liver or kidney cancer. The specimen comprised CD4+ or CD8+ T cells sorted from blood, sampled in a trial of the OX40 agonist ivuxolimab. The CDR3 DNA sequence: TGTGCCAGCAGCTTAGAGACAGGGTTTGATGAGCAGTTCTTC. Translation: CASSLETGFDEQFF.